This T cell receptor (beta chain) was recorded in a study of shared clonotypes between healthy human individuals. V was pared by 0 bases and J by 6 bases, with 4 bases of the junction left unmatched. Germline values: CDR1 GTSNPN, CDR2 SVGIG (reference sequence). CDR3 size: 14 residues. This clone has more than one count but fewer than ten. The antigen remains undetermined. The sorted-subset replicate PCRs were given about 210 ng DNA, which is 30,000 to 35,000 T cell genomes. The assay was immunoSEQ multiplex PCR, and TCRdb's table has in-frame clones only and misses some. This table holds about 1 million clones, around 74% found once. Study-wide points: Rarefaction revealed incomplete sorted-subset sequencing despite large depth.

This sequence joins TRBV30 and TRBJ2-1; 8 bases line up with TRBD2. The sequenced sample consisted of memory CD4+ T cells sorted from blood. Described subset: CD45RA-negative fraction. This sequence originates from a man younger than 35 in good health. CDR3 loop: CAWSVGTSVNEQFF. In DNA form, the CDR3 reads TGTGCCTGGAGTGTGGGGACTAGTGTCAATGAGCAGTTCTTC.